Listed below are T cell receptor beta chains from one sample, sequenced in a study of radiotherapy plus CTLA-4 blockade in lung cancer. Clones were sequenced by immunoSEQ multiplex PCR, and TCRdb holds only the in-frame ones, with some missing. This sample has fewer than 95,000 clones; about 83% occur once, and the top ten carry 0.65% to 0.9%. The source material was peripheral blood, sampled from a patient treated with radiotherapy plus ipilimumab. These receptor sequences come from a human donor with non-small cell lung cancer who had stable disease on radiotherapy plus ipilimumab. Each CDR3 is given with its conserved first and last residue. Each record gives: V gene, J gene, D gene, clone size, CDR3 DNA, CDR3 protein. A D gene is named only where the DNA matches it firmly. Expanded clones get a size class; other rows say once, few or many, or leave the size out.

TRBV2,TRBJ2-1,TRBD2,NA,TGTGCCAGGGTACTAGCGGGAGGGAGGAATGAGCAGTTCTTC,CARVLAGGRNEQFF
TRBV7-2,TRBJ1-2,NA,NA,TGTGCCAGCAGCTTGGCAGGGAACTATGGCTACACCTTC,CASSLAGNYGYTF
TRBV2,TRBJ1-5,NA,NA,TGTGCCAGCAGTGCCGGGGTAAGCAATCAGCCCCAGCATTTT,CASSAGVSNQPQHF
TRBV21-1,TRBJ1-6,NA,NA,TGTGCCAGCAGCAAAAACCCGGGACAGGGCATTTTTAATTCACCCCTCCACTTT,CASSKNPGQGIFNSPLHF
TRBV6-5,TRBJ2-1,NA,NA,TGTGCCAGCAGTTACCAAGCAGGGGACCACGAGCAGTTCTTC,CASSYQAGDHEQFF
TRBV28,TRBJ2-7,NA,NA,TGTGCCAGCAGACTCAGGGGACGGGGAGTTTACGAGCAGTACTTC,CASRLRGRGVYEQYF
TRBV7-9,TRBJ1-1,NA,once,TGTGCCAGCACCCTTTTCGGTGGCAGATCGAACACTGAAGCTTTCTTT,CASTLFGGRSNTEAFF
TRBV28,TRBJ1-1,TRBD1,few,TGTGCCAGCAGCCCTCCGGGACAGGGGAACACTGAAGCTTTCTTT,CASSPPGQGNTEAFF
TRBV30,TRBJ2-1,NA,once,TGTGCCTGGAGTTCACTAGGGGATGAGCAGTTCTTC,CAWSSLGDEQFF
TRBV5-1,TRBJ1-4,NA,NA,TGCGCCAGCAGCTTGCGAGCAGGGGAAAATGAAAAACTGTTTTTT,CASSLRAGENEKLFF
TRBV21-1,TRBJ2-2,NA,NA,TGTGCCAGCAGCAAAATAGGGGACGGGAGCGGAAGGACCGGGGAGCTGTTTTTT,CASSKIGDGSGRTGELFF
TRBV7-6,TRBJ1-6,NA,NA,TGTGCCAGCAGCGACCGCCCAGGGGCGGGGGAATCACCCCTCCACTTT,CASSDRPGAGESPLHF
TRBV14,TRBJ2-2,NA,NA,TGTGCCAGCAGCCTGCGGTTAGCGGTGAACACCGGGGAGCTGTTTTTT,CASSLRLAVNTGELFF
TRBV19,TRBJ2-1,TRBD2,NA,TGTGCCAGCTCCGGACTAGGAAACAACAATGAGCAGTTCTTC,CASSGLGNNNEQFF
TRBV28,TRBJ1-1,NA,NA,TGTGCCAGCAGTTTATACGAGCCGAACACTGAAGCTTTCTTT,CASSLYEPNTEAFF
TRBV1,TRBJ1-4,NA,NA,TGCACCAGCAGCCACACAGGGGTGGAGGAAAAACTGTTTTTT,CTSSHTGVEEKLFF
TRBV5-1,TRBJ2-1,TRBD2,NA,TGCGCCAGCAGCTTCGGGTTAGCGGGGACCTACAATGAGCAGTTCTTC,CASSFGLAGTYNEQFF
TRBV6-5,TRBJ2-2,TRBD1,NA,TGTGCCAGCAGTCCTACAGGGGGGAACACCGGGGAGCTGTTTTTT,CASSPTGGNTGELFF
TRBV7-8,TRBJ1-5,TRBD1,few,TGTGCCAGCAGCTCCCCACAGGGGACTCCTCCCGGGGGACGGCCCCAGCATTTT,CASSSPQGTPPGGRPQHF
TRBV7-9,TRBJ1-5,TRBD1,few,TGTGCCAGCAGCTCCGACAGGGGCGGGATCGGCAATCAGCCCCAGCATTTT,CASSSDRGGIGNQPQHF
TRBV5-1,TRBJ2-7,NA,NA,TGCGCCAGCAGCTTGACGGTAACCTACGAGCAGTACTTC,CASSLTVTYEQYF
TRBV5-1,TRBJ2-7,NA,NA,TGCGCCAGCACCCCGAGGGACACCTCCTACGAGCAGTACTTC,CASTPRDTSYEQYF
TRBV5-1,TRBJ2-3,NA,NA,TGCGCCAGTAGCTTAACGGGGACACATACGCAGTATTTT,CASSLTGTHTQYF
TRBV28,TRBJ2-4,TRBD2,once,TGTGCCAGCAGTCCCGGACTAGCGGGAGGGACATTAGCCAAAAACATTCAGTACTTC,CASSPGLAGGTLAKNIQYF
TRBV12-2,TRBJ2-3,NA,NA,TGTGCAAGTCGCTTTTTTCGACAGCGTAGGTCTGATTTTAGCACAGATACGCAGTATTTT,CASRFFRQRRSDFSTDTQYF
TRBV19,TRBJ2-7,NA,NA,TGTGCCAGTAGTCTCGGATCGGGACTCTACGAGCAGTACTTC,CASSLGSGLYEQYF
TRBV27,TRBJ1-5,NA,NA,TGTGCCAGCAGTTTATCCGGGCGGAACAATCAGCCCCAGCATTTT,CASSLSGRNNQPQHF
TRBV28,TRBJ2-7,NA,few,TGTGCCAGCAGTTTGGAAGGGTACGAGCAGTACTTC,CASSLEGYEQYF
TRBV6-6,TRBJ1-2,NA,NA,TGTGCCAGCAGAGAGGGGGTCTATGGCTACACCTTC,CASREGVYGYTF
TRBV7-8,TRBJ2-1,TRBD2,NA,TGTGCCAGCACCCTTTTCGGGGGGGAAATTCAGAATGAGCAGTTCTTC,CASTLFGGEIQNEQFF
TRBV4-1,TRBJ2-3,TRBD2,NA,TGCGCCAGCAGCCAAGAGGGCGGGACTAGAAACACAGATACGCAGTATTTT,CASSQEGGTRNTDTQYF
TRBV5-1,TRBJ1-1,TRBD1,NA,TGCGCCAGCAGCGCCTCGGGGACAGGGAACGCTGAAGCTTTCTTT,CASSASGTGNAEAFF
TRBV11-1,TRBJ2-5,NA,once,TGTGCCAGCAGCCCGGATTCACCAGTAGAGACCCAGTACTTC,CASSPDSPVETQYF
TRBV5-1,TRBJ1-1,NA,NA,TGCGCCAGCGGTCGGGACGGTGCTGAAGCTTTCTTT,CASGRDGAEAFF
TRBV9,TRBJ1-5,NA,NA,TGTGCCAGCAGCGTGATTTCGCAGGGCGGGCAGCCCCAGCATTTT,CASSVISQGGQPQHF
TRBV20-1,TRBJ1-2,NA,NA,TGCAGTGCTGGCTACTATGGCTACACCTTC,CSAGYYGYTF
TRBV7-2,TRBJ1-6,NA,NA,TGTGCCAGCAGCTTAGGGAGGGGCGGTAATTCACCCCTCCACTTT,CASSLGRGGNSPLHF
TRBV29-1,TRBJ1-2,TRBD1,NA,TGCAGCGTTGAAGAGACCACGGGACAGGGGGCATTTGGCTACACCTTC,CSVEETTGQGAFGYTF
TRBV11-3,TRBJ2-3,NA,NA,TGTGCCAGCAGCCTCGGGACAACACCAGATACGCAGTATTTT,CASSLGTTPDTQYF
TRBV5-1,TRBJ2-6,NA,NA,TGCGCCAGCAGACAACAGGTGGACGGGGCCAACGTCCTGACTTTC,CASRQQVDGANVLTF
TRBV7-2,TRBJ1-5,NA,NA,TGTGCCAGCAGCTTAGAGCCCAATCAGCCCCAGCATTTT,CASSLEPNQPQHF
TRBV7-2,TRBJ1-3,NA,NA,TGTGCCAGCAGCTTCCCCACAGGCTCTGGAAACACCATATATTTT,CASSFPTGSGNTIYF